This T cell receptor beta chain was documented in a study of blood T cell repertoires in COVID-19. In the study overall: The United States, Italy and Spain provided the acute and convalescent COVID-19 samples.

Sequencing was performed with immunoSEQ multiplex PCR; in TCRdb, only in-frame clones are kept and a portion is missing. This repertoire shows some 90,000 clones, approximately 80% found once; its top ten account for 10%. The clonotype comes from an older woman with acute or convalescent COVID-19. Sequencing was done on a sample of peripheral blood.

The CDR3 spells CASSSQRDSPTDTQYF. The CDR3, as DNA: TGTGCCAGCAGTTCCCAACGGGACTCCCCCACAGATACGCAGTATTTT. The rearrangement links TRBV7-2 to TRBJ2-3; a weak D match, TRBD2 (6 bases). The germline V gene has CDR1 SGHTA and CDR2 FQGNSA. The germline V and J ends were trimmed by 6 bases and 2 bases, with 18 bases remaining between them. The CDR3 spans 16 residues.